This T cell receptor (beta chain) was captured in a study of blood T cell repertoires in COVID-19. Per the original methods: For nucleated cells, counts were estimated from reference gene primer amplification. Sequencing was performed with immunoSEQ multiplex PCR; in TCRdb, only in-frame clones are kept and a portion is missing. That table supplies the V and J calls and clone size; D and trimming were determined from the DNA. The sample records a few hundred thousand clones, 80% to 90% being singletons. This CDR3 is 15 amino acids long. Looked up from germline, CDR1 is SGHTA and CDR2 is FQGNSA. V lost 7 bases and J lost 0, with 15 bases in between.

What was sequenced was PBMCs or T cells enriched from blood (not recorded which). This sequence originates from a man aged 25 to 40 with acute COVID-19. V is TRBV7-2 and J is TRBJ1-2, with TRBD1 as a possible D gene (5 bases). CDR3 loop: CASTLGPRANYGYTF. The CDR3 bases are TGTGCCAGCACCCTAGGGCCCAGGGCTAACTATGGCTACACCTTC.